This T cell receptor beta chain was identified in a study of breast tumors, draining lymph nodes, adjacent tissues. Broader study findings: Tumor T cell lymph node origin was a supported hypothesis, not proven. Data fit most tumor T cells coming from lymph node, expanding in tumor. Tumor repertoires ranked between lymph nodes and nontumor tissue in diversity, with V and J gene preferences. Compared with basal-like, luminal-like tumors shared significantly more repertoire with nontumor tissue.

This clonotype was seen a single time. The antigen remains unidentified. The junction differs from germline at one of its ends, possibly a read error. The lymph nodes were axillary draining lymph nodes from breast cancer patients. Each CDR3 protein gets one entry after TCRdb re-called the multiplex PCR reads with MiXCR. The sample has about 140,000 distinct CDR3 sequences; approximately 29% are singletons. Looked up from germline, CDR1 is MRHNA and CDR2 is SNTAGT. The CDR3 is 15 amino acids. This chain joins TRBV6-4 and TRBJ1-4; TRBD1 might be the D (6 bases). Sequenced input: axillary lymph node tissue. This sequence originates from a female donor with breast cancer. Some clones in this sample may be carry-over from other donors' samples. The DNA for the CDR3 is TGTGCCAGCAGTCCCTGGGCAGGGGAGGATGAAAAACCGTTTTTT. Translated, it gives CASSPWAGEDEKPFF.